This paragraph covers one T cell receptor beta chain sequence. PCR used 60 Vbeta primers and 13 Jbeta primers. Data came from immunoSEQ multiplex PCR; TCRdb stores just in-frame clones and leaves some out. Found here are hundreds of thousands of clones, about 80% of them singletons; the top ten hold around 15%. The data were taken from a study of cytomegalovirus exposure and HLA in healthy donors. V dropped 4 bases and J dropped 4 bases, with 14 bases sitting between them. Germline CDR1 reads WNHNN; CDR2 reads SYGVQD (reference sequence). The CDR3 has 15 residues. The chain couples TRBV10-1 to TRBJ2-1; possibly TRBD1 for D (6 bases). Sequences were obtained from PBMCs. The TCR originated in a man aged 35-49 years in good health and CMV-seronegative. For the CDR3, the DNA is TGCGCCAGCAGTGTCTCAGGGGTGGGATACAATGAGCAGTTCTTC. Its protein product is CASSVSGVGYNEQFF.